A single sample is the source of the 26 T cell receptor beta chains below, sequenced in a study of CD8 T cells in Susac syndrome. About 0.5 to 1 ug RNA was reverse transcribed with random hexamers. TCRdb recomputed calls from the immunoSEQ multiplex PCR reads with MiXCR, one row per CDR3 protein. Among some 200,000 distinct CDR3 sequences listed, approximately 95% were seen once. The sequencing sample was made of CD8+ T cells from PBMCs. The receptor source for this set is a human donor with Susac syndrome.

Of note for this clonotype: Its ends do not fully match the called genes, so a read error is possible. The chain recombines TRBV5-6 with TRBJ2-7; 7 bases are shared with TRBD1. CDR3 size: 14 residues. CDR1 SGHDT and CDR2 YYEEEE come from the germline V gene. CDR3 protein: CASSGGTGVRLQHF. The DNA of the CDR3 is TGTGCCAGCAGCGGGGGCACAGGGGTTCGCTTGCAGCACTTC.

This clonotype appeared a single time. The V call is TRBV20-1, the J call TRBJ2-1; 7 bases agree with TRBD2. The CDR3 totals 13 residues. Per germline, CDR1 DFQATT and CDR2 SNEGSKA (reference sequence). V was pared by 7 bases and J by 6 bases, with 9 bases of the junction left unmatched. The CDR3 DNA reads TGCAGTGAAAAGACTAGCAAGGTCAATGAGCAGTTCTTC. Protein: CSEKTSKVNEQFF.

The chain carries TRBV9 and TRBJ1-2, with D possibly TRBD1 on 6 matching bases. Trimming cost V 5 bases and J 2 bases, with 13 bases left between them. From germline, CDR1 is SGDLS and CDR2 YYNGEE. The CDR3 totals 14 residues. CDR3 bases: TGTGCCAGCAGTCATAGGACAGCAAACTATGGCTACACCTTC. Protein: CASSHRTANYGYTF.

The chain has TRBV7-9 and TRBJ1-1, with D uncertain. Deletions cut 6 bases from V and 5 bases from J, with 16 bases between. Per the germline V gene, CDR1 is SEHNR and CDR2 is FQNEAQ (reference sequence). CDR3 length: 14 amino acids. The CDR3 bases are TGTGCCAGCAGGTCCGGCCGGGCGAGGACTGAAGCTTTCTTT. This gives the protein CASRSGRARTEAFF.

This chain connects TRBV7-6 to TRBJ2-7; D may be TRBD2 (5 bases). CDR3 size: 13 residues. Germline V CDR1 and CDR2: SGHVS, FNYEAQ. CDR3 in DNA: TGTCCCCGAGGGTCACCGGCCTCCTACGAGCAGTACTTC. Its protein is CPRGSPASYEQYF. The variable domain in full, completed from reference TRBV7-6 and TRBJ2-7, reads GAGVSQSPRYKVTKRGQDVALRCDPISGHVSLYWYRQALGQGPEFLTYFNYEAQQDKSGLPNDRFSAERPEGSISTLTIQRTEQRDSAMYRCPRGSPASYEQYFGPGTRLTVT.

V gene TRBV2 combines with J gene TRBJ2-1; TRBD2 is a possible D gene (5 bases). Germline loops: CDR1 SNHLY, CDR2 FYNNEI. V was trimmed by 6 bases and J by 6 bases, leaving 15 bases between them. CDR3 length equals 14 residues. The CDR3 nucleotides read TGTGCCAGCAGGGACTGGCCGTCTGCCAATGAGCAGTTCTTC. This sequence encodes CASRDWPSANEQFF.

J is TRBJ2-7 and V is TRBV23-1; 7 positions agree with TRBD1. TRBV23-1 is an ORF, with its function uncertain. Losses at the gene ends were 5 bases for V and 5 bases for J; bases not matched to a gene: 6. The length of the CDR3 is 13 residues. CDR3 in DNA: TGCGCCAGCAGTATACGACAGGGCCACGAGCAGTACTTC. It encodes CASSIRQGHEQYF.

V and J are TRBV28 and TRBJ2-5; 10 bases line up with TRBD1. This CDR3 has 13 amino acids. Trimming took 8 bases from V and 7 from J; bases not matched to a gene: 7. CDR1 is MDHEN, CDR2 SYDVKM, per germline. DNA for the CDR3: TGTGCCAGCTGGGACAGGGGTAAGAGGACCCAGTACTTC. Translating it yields CASWDRGKRTQYF.

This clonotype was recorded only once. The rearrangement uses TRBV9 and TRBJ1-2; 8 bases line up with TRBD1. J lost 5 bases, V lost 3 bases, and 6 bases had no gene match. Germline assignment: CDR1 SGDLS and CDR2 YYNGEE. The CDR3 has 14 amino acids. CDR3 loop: CASSADREGYGYTF. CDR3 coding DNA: TGTGCCAGCAGCGCGGACAGGGAGGGGTATGGCTACACCTTC.

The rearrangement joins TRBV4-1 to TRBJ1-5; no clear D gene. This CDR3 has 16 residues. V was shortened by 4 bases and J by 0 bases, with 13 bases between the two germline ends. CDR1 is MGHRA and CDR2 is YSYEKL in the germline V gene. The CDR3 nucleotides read TGCGCCAGCAGCCCAATACACAAGGGTAGCAATCAGCCCCAGCATTTT. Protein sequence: CASSPIHKGSNQPQHF.

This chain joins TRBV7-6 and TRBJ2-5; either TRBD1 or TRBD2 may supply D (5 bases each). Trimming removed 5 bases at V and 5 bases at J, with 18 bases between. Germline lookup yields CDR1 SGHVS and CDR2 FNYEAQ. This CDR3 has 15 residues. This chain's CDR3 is CASSLRGPWVETQYF. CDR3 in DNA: TGTGCCAGCAGCCTAAGGGGACCGTGGGTGGAGACCCAGTACTTC. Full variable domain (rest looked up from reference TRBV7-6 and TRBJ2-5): GAGVSQSPRYKVTKRGQDVALRCDPISGHVSLYWYRQALGQGPEFLTYFNYEAQQDKSGLPNDRFSAERPEGSISTLTIQRTEQRDSAMYRCASSLRGPWVETQYFGPGTRLLVL.

CDR3 sequence reads: CSASGGRNGYTF. The CDR3 DNA follows: TGCAGTGCTAGTGGGGGGCGAAATGGCTACACCTTC. V gene TRBV20-1 combines with J gene TRBJ1-2, with a possible D match to TRBD1 (6 bases). The CDR3 totals 12 residues. CDR1 is DFQATT, CDR2 SNEGSKA, per germline (reference sequence). Trimming pared 3 bases from V and 6 bases from J, leaving 11 bases between.

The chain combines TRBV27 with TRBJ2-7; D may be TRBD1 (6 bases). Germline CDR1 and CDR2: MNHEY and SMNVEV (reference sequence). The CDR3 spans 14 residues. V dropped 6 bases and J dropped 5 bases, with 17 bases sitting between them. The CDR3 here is CASSTGMSIHEQYF. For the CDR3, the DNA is TGTGCCAGCAGCACAGGGATGTCGATCCACGAGCAGTACTTC.

The CDR3 spells CASSQRTNRAYYEQYF. The CDR3 nucleotides read TGTGCCAGCAGCCAAAGGACAAACAGGGCTTATTACGAGCAGTACTTC. The V and J genes are TRBV13 and TRBJ2-7; weak D call: TRBD1 (6 bases). Trimming shortened V by 5 bases and J by 4 bases, and 21 bases separated the two germline ends. The CDR3 runs 16 residues. CDR1 and CDR2 (germline): PRHDT, FYEKMQ (reference sequence).

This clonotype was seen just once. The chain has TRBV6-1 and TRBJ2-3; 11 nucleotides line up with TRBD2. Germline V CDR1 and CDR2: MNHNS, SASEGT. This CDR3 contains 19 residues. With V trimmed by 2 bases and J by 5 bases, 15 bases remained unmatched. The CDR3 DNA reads TGTGCCAGCAGTGAATGGTCCCTCCCGACTAGCGGGAATGGAGATACGCAGTATTTT. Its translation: CASSEWSLPTSGNGDTQYF.

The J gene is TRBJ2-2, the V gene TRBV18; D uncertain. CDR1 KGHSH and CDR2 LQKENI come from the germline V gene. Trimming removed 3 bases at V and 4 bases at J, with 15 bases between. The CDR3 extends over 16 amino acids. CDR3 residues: CASSPRPEVGTGELFF. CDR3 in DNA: TGTGCCAGCTCACCCCGACCTGAGGTCGGCACCGGGGAGCTGTTTTTT. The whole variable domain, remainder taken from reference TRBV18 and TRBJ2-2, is NAGVMQNPRHLVRRRGQEARLRCSPMKGHSHVYWYRQLPEEGLKFMVYLQKENIIDESGMPKERFSAEFPKEGPSILRIQQVVRGDSAAYFCASSPRPEVGTGELFFGEGSRLTVL.

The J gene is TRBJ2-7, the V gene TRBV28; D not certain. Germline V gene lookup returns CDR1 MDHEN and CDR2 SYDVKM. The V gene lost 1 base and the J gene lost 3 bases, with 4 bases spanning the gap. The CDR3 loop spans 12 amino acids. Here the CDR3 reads CASSLSDYEQYF. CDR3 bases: TGTGCCAGCAGTTTATCAGACTACGAGCAGTACTTC.

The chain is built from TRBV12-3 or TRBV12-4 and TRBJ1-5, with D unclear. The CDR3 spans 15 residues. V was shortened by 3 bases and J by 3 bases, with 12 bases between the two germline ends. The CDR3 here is CASSFFSQDNQPQHF. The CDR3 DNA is TGTGCCAGCAGTTTTTTTTCCCAGGACAATCAGCCCCAGCATTTT.

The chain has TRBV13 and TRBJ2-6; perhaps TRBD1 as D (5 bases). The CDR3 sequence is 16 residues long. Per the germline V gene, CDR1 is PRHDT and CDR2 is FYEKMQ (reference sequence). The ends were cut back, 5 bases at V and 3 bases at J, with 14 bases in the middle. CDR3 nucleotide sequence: TGTGCCAGCAGCCCCTCGACAGATCGTGGGGCCAACGTCCTGACTTTC. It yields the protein CASSPSTDRGANVLTF.

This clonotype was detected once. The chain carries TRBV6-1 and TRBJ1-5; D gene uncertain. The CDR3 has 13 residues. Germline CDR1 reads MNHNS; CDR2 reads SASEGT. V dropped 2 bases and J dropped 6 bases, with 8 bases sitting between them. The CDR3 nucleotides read TGTGCCAGCAGTGAATTGGGCGGTCAGCCCCAGCATTTT. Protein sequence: CASSELGGQPQHF.

CDR3 amino acids: CASSFSNQPQHF. The CDR3 DNA reads TGTGCCAGCAGTTTCAGCAATCAGCCCCAGCATTTT. J is TRBJ1-5 and V is TRBV27, with no clear D. Germline-derived CDR1 and CDR2 are MNHEY and SMNVEV (reference sequence). V lost 3 bases and J 1 base, leaving 1 base between the germline ends. CDR3 size: 12 residues.

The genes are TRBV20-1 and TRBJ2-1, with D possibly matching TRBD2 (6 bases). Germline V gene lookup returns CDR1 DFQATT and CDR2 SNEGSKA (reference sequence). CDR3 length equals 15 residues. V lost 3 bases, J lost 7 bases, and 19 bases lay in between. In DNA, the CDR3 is TGCAGTGCTAGCCCTAGCGACACTCCAGGGAATGAGCAGTTCTTC. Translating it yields CSASPSDTPGNEQFF.

The CDR3 coding sequence is TGTGCCAGCAGTCCAGGGCTAATCCAGGGCTACACCTTC. It is translated as CASSPGLIQGYTF. The chain couples TRBV6-5 to TRBJ1-2; a weak D match, TRBD1 (5 bases). Germline V gene lookup returns CDR1 MNHEY and CDR2 SVGAGI. The CDR3 covers 13 residues. V was clipped by 5 bases and J by 8 bases, with 15 bases between them.

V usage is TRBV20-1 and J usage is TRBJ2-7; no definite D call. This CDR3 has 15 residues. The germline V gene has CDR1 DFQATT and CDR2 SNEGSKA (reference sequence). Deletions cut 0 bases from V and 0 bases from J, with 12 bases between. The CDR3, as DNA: TGCAGTGCTAGAGATACGCGCGGATTCTCCTACGAGCAGTACTTC. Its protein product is CSARDTRGFSYEQYF.

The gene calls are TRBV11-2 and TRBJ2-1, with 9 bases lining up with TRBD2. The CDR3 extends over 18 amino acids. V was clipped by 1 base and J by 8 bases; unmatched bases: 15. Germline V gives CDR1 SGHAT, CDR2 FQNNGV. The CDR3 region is CASSLVRFGASGNYEQFF. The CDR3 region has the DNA TGTGCCAGCAGCTTAGTACGGTTCGGGGCTAGCGGGAACTATGAGCAGTTCTTC.

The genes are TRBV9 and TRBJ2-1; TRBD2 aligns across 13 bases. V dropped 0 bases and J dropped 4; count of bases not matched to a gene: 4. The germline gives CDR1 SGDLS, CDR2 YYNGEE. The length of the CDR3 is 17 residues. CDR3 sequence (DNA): TGTGCCAGCAGCGTAGGGACTAGCGGGAGACTTTACAATGAGCAGTTCTTC. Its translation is CASSVGTSGRLYNEQFF. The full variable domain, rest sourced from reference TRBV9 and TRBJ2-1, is DSGVTQTPKHLITATGQRVTLRCSPRSGDLSVYWYQQSLDQGLQFLIQYYNGEERAKGNILERFSAQQFPDLHSELNLSSLELGDSALYFCASSVGTSGRLYNEQFFGPGTRLTVL.